The TCR beta chain under discussion was sequenced for a study of CD8+ T cells in alopecia areata. General study points: Lesional tissue from the scalp (especially in alopecia totalis/universalis) showed higher clonality than normal scalp. Resident alphabeta T-cell populations of normal skin are likewise subject to sequencing in scalp samples.

This clone was detected only a few times. Its matching antigen is unknown. It was cDNA, reverse transcribed from extracted RNA, that served as the sequencing template. Profiled with immunoSEQ multiplex PCR; TCRdb holds only in-frame clones, not every one. The table records fewer than 90,000 clones, roughly half of them present only once. The CDR3 runs to 12 residues. Germline CDR1 is SQVTM and CDR2 is ANQGSEA. V lost 6 bases and J 5 bases, leaving 13 bases between the germline ends. Source material: NKG2D-high CD8+ T cells sorted from blood. This chain joins TRBV29-1 and TRBJ1-1; D gene ambiguous. This clonotype originated in a human donor with alopecia areata. CDR3: CSVPDQRTEAFF. The CDR3 nucleotides read TGCAGCGTCCCCGATCAGCGGACTGAAGCTTTCTTT.